Reported below is one T cell receptor (beta chain). These data come from a study of cytomegalovirus exposure and HLA in healthy donors. The assay was immunoSEQ multiplex PCR, and TCRdb's table has in-frame clones only and misses some. The sample lists some 200,000 clones; approximately 80% were seen once. CDR3 length: 14 residues. Trimming shortened V by 8 bases and J by 2 bases, and 15 bases separated the two germline ends. Germline loops: CDR1 SNHLY, CDR2 FYNNEI. Material: PBMCs. The chain has TRBV2 and TRBJ1-2; D call uncertain. This TCR was sampled from a woman between 25 and 40 years old in good health and CMV-seropositive. CDR3 sequence: CASHRLTQNYGYTF. The CDR3 coding sequence is TGTGCCAGCCATCGCCTTACACAGAACTATGGCTACACCTTC.